Sequencing of this T cell receptor (beta chain) was carried out in a study of regulatory T cells in long-lasting Graves disease. Arm-PCR of CDR3 regions and iRepertoire HTBI primers were used to build TCR beta libraries. MiXCR was run by TCRdb on the multiplex PCR reads, yielding one entry per CDR3 protein. The sample lists approximately 560,000 distinct CDR3 sequences, around 16% occurring once. The time point here: newly diagnosed GD, antithyroid drugs for less than 3 months. PBMCs were the source of the RNA used for TCR sequencing. These records were also assigned to another study, of T cells in Graves' hyperthyroidism and ophthalmopathy.

The receptor was isolated from a man aged 18 to 35 with Graves disease. The specimen comprised peripheral blood mononuclear cells (PBMCs), sampled at new diagnosis, from a patient treated with antithyroid drugs.

CDR3 region: CAGTRTANEKLFF. The CDR3 region has the DNA TGTGCCGGCACAAGAACAGCGAATGAAAAACTGTTTTTT. The rearrangement uses TRBV2 and TRBJ1-4; no firm D call. V lost 11 bases, J lost 5 bases, and 15 bases lay in between. The CDR3 is made up of 13 amino acids. Germline CDR1 reads SNHLY; CDR2 reads FYNNEI.